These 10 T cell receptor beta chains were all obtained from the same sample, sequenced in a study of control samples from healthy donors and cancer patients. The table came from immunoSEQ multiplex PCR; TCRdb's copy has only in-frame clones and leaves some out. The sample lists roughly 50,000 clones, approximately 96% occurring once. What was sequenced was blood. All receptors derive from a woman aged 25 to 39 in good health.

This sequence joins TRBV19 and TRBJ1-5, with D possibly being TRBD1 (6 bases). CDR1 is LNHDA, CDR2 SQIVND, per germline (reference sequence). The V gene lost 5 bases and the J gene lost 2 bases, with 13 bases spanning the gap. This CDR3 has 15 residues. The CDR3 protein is CASSQGPEGNQPQHF. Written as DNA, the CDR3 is TGTGCCAGTAGTCAGGGGCCCGAAGGCAATCAGCCCCAGCATTTT.

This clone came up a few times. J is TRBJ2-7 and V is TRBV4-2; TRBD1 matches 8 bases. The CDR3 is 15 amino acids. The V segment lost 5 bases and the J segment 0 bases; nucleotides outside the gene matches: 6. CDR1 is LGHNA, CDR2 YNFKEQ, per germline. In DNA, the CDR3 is TGTGCCAGCAGCTCCCGGACAGGGAGCTCCTACGAGCAGTACTTC. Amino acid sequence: CASSSRTGSSYEQYF.

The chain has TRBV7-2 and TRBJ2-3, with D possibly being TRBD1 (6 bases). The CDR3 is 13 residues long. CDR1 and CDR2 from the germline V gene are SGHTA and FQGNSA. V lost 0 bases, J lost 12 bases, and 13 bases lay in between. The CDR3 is CASSLAVRGRQYF. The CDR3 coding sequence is TGTGCCAGCAGCTTAGCCGTCAGGGGCCGCCAGTATTTT.

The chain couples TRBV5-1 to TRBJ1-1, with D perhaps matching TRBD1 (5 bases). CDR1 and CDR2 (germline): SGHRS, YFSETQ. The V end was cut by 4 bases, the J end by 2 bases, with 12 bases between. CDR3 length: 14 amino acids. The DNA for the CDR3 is TGCGCCAGCAGCCGGCTGAGGGGCAACACTGAAGCTTTCTTT. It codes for CASSRLRGNTEAFF.

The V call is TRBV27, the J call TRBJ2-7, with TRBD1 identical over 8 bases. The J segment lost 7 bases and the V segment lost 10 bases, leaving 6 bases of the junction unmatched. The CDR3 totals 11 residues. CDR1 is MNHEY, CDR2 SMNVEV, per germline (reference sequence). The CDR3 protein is CATRQGWEQYF. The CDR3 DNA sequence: TGTGCCACTAGACAGGGGTGGGAGCAGTACTTC.

This chain's CDR3 is CASSDTFDPIKETQYF. CDR3 bases: TGTGCCAGCAGTGACACATTCGACCCCATCAAAGAGACCCAGTACTTC. This chain uses TRBV28 with TRBJ2-5; no firm D call. Per germline, CDR1 MDHEN and CDR2 SYDVKM. This CDR3 contains 16 residues. V lost 5 bases and J 3 bases, leaving 19 bases between the germline ends. Supplemented by reference TRBV28 and TRBJ2-5, the full variable domain reads DVKVTQSSRYLVKRTGEKVFLECVQDMDHENMFWYRQDPGLGLRLIYFSYDVKMKEKGDIPEGYSVSREKKERFSLILESASTNQTSMYLCASSDTFDPIKETQYFGPGTRLLVL.

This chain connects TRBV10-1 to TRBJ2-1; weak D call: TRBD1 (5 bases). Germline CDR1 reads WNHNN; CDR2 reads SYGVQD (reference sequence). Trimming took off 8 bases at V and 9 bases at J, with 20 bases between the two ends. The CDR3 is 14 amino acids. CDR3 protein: CASPRAPGLGEQFF. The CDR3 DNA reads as TGCGCCAGCCCCCGGGCTCCAGGGTTAGGTGAGCAGTTCTTC.

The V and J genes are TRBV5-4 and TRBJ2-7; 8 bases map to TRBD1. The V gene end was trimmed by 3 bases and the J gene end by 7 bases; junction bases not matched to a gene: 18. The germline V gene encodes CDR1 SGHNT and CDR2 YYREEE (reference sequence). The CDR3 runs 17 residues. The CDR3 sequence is CASSSGPPTGVRGEQYF. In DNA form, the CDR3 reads TGTGCCAGCAGCTCCGGTCCCCCGACAGGGGTCCGTGGGGAGCAGTACTTC. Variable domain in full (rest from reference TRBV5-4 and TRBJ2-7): ETGVTQSPTHLIKTRGQQVTLRCSSQSGHNTVSWYQQALGQGPQFIFQYYREEENGRGNFPPRFSGLQFPNYSSELNVNALELDDSALYLCASSSGPPTGVRGEQYFGPGTRLTVT.

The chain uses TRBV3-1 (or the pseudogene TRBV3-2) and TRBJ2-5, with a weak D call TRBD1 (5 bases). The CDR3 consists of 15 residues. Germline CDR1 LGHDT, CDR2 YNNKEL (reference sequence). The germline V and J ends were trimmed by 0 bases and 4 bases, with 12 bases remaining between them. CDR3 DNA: TGTGCCAGCAGCCAAGATTCAGGGTTCCCAGAGACCCAGTACTTC. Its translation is CASSQDSGFPETQYF.

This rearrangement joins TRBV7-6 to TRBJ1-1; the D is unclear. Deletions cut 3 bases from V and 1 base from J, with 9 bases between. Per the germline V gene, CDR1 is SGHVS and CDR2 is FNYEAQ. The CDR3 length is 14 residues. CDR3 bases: TGTGCCAGCAGCTTTGAACCGTGGAACACTGAAGCTTTCTTT. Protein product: CASSFEPWNTEAFF. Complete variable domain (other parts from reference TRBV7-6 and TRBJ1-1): GAGVSQSPRYKVTKRGQDVALRCDPISGHVSLYWYRQALGQGPEFLTYFNYEAQQDKSGLPNDRFSAERPEGSISTLTIQRTEQRDSAMYRCASSFEPWNTEAFFGQGTRLTVV.